Presented here are 5 T cell receptor beta chains from one specimen sequenced in a study of graft-versus-host responses after intestinal transplantation. These receptors' antigens are unknown. Some clones are missing from TCRdb's copy, which holds only in-frame ones; the method was immunoSEQ multiplex PCR. The data hold tens of thousands of clones, with over 75% observed a single time. The sample here was unstimulated CD8+ T cells sorted from spleen or lymph node cells, taken before intestinal transplant. Receptors originate from a human donor who received an intestinal transplant.

The count of this clone is one. The gene calls are TRBV7-6 and TRBJ1-6; tentative D call: TRBD1 (5 bases). The CDR3 is 14 residues long. Germline CDR1 is SGHVS and CDR2 is FNYEAQ. V gave up 5 bases and J gave up 9 bases, with 14 bases separating them. CDR3 loop: CASSQDQGTSPLHF. Written as DNA, the CDR3 is TGTGCCAGCAGCCAGGACCAGGGCACTTCACCCCTCCACTTT.

Only a few counts were recorded for this clone. This chain uses TRBV6-1 with TRBJ1-2; no firm D call. Trimming stripped 3 bases from V and 6 bases from J, with 17 bases between. CDR3 length: 15 residues. Germline CDR1 reads MNHNS; CDR2 reads SASEGT. CDR3 region: CASSDFGKLDDGYTF. The CDR3 DNA follows: TGTGCCAGCAGTGACTTTGGGAAACTAGACGATGGCTACACCTTC.

This clone was seen only a few times. The V call is TRBV4-1, the J call TRBJ1-5; D not certain. V was pared by 3 bases and J by 5 bases, with 8 bases between. The CDR3 sequence is 13 residues long. Germline assignment: CDR1 MGHRA and CDR2 YSYEKL. The CDR3 region has the DNA TGCGCCAGCAGCCACCTTCCGGATCAGCCCCAGCATTTT. It translates to CASSHLPDQPQHF.

The chain combines TRBV2 with TRBJ1-4; D perhaps matches TRBD1 (6 bases). This CDR3 has 13 amino acids. The ends were cut back, 7 bases at V and 7 bases at J, with 13 bases in the middle. Germline loops: CDR1 SNHLY, CDR2 FYNNEI. In DNA, the CDR3 is TGTGCCAGCACCTCCGCACAGGGTGAAAAACTGTTTTTT. This codes for CASTSAQGEKLFF.

V and J are TRBV6-5 and TRBJ2-7; maybe TRBD1 (6 bases). Germline lookup yields CDR1 MNHEY and CDR2 SVGAGI. The CDR3 covers 15 residues. Deletions cut 6 bases from V and 5 bases from J, with 20 bases between. The CDR3 loop is CASSPHPQGVNEQYF. The CDR3, as DNA: TGTGCCAGCAGCCCCCACCCACAGGGCGTCAACGAGCAGTACTTC.